Sequencing of this TCR beta chain was carried out in a study of T cell responses to AZD1222 COVID-19 vaccine. Findings of the study overall: Unmutated variant regions are reportedly targeted by nearly half of spike-specific TCRs.

Points on this clone: Its antigen is not identified.

Here immunoSEQ multiplex PCR was the method, and the copy in TCRdb shows in-frame clones only, minus some. The sample lists about 99,000 clones; about 92% were seen once. The CDR3 has 16 residues. Trimming cost V 6 bases and J 1 base, with 18 bases left between them. The germline V gene has CDR1 MNHNY and CDR2 SVGAGI (reference sequence). This specimen was peripheral blood, taken on day 0 of AZD1222 vaccination. The chain couples TRBV6-6 to TRBJ1-1; no clear D gene. The sequence was obtained from an adult in good health. Here the CDR3 reads CASSLGQNLGNTEAFF. DNA of the CDR3: TGTGCCAGCAGCCTAGGCCAGAATCTAGGGAACACTGAAGCTTTCTTT.